Described below is a single T cell receptor (beta chain) sequence and its context. Its binding antigen is unknown. The record has no base qualities; no much larger clone is one base away. The receptor library was made with the immunoSEQ multiplex PCR assay. Held by TCRdb, this immuneACCESS table contains in-frame sequences only and omits some clones. Under half of the omission traces to an unresolved V gene where checked; the cause of the rest is unknown. This sample is represented by fewer than 110,000 clones; 75% to 90% of them were singletons. 15% to 20% of the sample comes from the top ten. This sample is part of a study of control samples from healthy donors and cancer patients (dated by TCRdb to the early 2020s). The CDR3, from cysteine to phenylalanine, totals 13 residues. Only the CDR3 part of the read is kept: 39 bases, read in frame from the first base. CDR1 DFQATT and CDR2 SNEGSKA were looked up in the germline V gene (reference sequence). Trimming removed 3 bases from V and 3 bases from J, leaving 11 bases between the germline ends.

The sequencing input was PBMCs. Here the chain combines TRBV20-1 and TRBJ1-2; a confident D gene designation cannot be given. This clonotype originated in a man aged 55 to 70 with lung cancer. This receptor carries the CDR3 CSASQGLDYGYTF. The bases read TGCAGTGCTAGTCAAGGACTAGACTATGGCTACACCTTC.